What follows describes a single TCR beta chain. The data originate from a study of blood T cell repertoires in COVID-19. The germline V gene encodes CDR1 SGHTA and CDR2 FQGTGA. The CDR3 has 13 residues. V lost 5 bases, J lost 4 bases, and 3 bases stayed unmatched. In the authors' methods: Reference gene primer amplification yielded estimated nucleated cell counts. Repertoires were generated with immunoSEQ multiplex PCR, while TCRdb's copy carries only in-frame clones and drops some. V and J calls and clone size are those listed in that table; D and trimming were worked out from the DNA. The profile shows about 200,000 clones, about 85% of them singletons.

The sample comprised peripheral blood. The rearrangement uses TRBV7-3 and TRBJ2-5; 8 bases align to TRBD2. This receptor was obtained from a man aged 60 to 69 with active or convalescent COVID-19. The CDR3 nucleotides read TGTGCCAGCAGCCGCGGGGGGTCAGAGACCCAGTACTTC. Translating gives CASSRGGSETQYF.